Shown below are 30 T cell receptor beta chains from a single sample sequenced in a study of T-cell memory formation after mild COVID-19. One entry per CDR3 protein results from TCRdb running MiXCR on the 5' RACE reads. The sample lists approximately 560,000 distinct CDR3 sequences; roughly a sixth were seen once. The sequencing input was PBMCs or a T cell subset sorted from them (not recorded which). The receptor source for this set is an adult woman who had mild COVID-19 (a few samples of this study predate the infection). Cell type and time point are not known.

The chain combines TRBV12-3 or TRBV12-4 with TRBJ2-5; D perhaps matches TRBD2 (5 bases). V was pared by 4 bases and J by 5 bases, with 11 bases between. The CDR3 is made up of 13 amino acids. CDR3 protein: CASSSGIWETQYF. For the CDR3, the DNA is TGTGCCAGCAGTTCGGGGATCTGGGAGACCCAGTACTTC.

The table lists this clonotype with many counts. CDR3 coding DNA: TGTGCCAGCAGCTGGGCAGTTAGCGGGACAGATACGCAGTATTTT. Translation gives CASSWAVSGTDTQYF. The J gene is TRBJ2-3, the V gene TRBV7-9; 7 nucleotides agree with TRBD2. This CDR3 has 15 residues. V lost 4 bases and J lost 3; bases outside the gene matches: 7. Germline CDR1 reads SEHNR; CDR2 reads FQNEAQ (reference sequence).

V and J are TRBV12-3 or TRBV12-4 and TRBJ1-6, with 9 bases aligning to TRBD1. V was clipped by 6 bases and J by 9 bases; unmatched bases: 6. The CDR3 sequence is 14 residues long. The CDR3 loop reads CASSRTGEGSPLHF. CDR3 sequence (DNA): TGTGCCAGCAGCCGGACAGGGGAGGGTTCACCCCTCCACTTT.

This clonotype was picked up a small number of times. The chain combines TRBV5-1 with TRBJ1-1; D is possibly TRBD1 (6 bases). CDR3 length: 15 amino acids. Trimming shortened V by 3 bases and J by 3 bases, and 15 bases separated the two germline ends. Germline V lookup: CDR1 SGHRS, CDR2 YFSETQ. The CDR3 DNA sequence: TGCGCCAGCAGCTCCGCGGGGGCGGTGGACACTGAAGCTTTCTTT. It translates to CASSSAGAVDTEAFF. Based on the CDR3 plus reference TRBV5-1 and TRBJ1-1, the full variable domain is KAGVTQTPRYLIKTRGQQVTLSCSPISGHRSVSWYQQTPGQGLQFLFEYFSETQRNKGNFPGRFSGRQFSNSRSEMNVSTLELGDSALYLCASSSAGAVDTEAFFGQGTRLTVV.

There are a few counts of this clonotype. The chain recombines TRBV11-2 with TRBJ1-2, with TRBD1 matching over 12 bases. The CDR3 spans 15 residues. V lost 5 bases, J lost 4 bases, and 5 bases stayed unmatched. Looked up from germline, CDR1 is SGHAT and CDR2 is FQNNGV. Here the CDR3 DNA reads TGTGCCAGCAGCGCCGGGACAGGGGGCCTCTATGGCTACACCTTC. This sequence encodes CASSAGTGGLYGYTF.

The chain links TRBV6-1 to TRBJ1-2, with 7 nucleotides matching TRBD1. This CDR3 has 16 amino acids. Unmatched junction bases numbered 9, after V lost 5 bases and J lost 0 bases. Germline V CDR1 and CDR2: MNHNS, SASEGT. DNA for the CDR3: TGTGCCAGCAGTAAAGGCGGGACAGAGACTAACTATGGCTACACCTTC. Translating gives CASSKGGTETNYGYTF.

The chain links TRBV6-4 to TRBJ2-2, with D perhaps TRBD1 (6 bases). The germline gives CDR1 MRHNA, CDR2 SNTAGT. The CDR3 spans 14 residues. V lost 0 bases, J lost 5 bases, and 7 bases lay in between. The CDR3 sequence: CASSDSGQTGELFF. The DNA for the CDR3 is TGTGCCAGCAGTGACTCGGGACAAACCGGGGAGCTGTTTTTT.

This chain links TRBV11-2 with TRBJ2-7; D is perhaps TRBD1 (5 bases). The CDR3 runs to 14 residues. CDR1 is SGHAT and CDR2 is FQNNGV in the germline V gene. V was cut by 5 bases and J by 1 base, with 12 bases left in between. CDR3 DNA sequence: TGTGCCAGCAGCGACCTCAGGGCGTCCTACGAGCAGTACTTC. Its protein is CASSDLRASYEQYF.

This clonotype was seen more than once but under ten times. The DNA for the CDR3 is TGTGCCAGCGCTAGGACAGGGGGCACAGATACGCAGTATTTT. Protein: CASARTGGTDTQYF. V and J are TRBV25-1 and TRBJ2-3; 9 bases fit TRBD1. V lost 8 bases, J lost 1 base, and 4 bases stayed unmatched. This CDR3 has 14 residues. Germline V gene data show CDR1 as MGHDK and CDR2 as SYGVNS.

J is TRBJ1-1 and V is TRBV19; TRBD1 might be the D (5 bases). The CDR3 contains 14 residues. V was pared by 6 bases and J by 4 bases, with 15 bases between. From germline, CDR1 is LNHDA and CDR2 SQIVND (reference sequence). CDR3 DNA: TGTGCCAGTAGAGGCAGGGAGATGATCACTGAAGCTTTCTTT. Its translation: CASRGREMITEAFF.

This clonotype was seen a few times. The chain has TRBV20-1 and TRBJ2-1, with TRBD2 as a possible D gene (6 bases). CDR3 length: 12 residues. V lost 3 bases to trimming and J lost 6 bases, with 9 bases between them. Germline V lookup: CDR1 DFQATT, CDR2 SNEGSKA (reference sequence). The CDR3 DNA is TGCAGTGCTAGGGGGGGTTCCAATGAGCAGTTCTTC. Protein sequence: CSARGGSNEQFF.

On this clonotype itself: Since a much larger clone is just one base distant, this may be a read error. This chain joins TRBV6-4 and TRBJ2-7, with D unclear. V lost 5 bases, J lost 2 bases, and 7 bases lay in between. CDR1 is MRHNA, CDR2 SNTAGT, per germline. This CDR3 comprises 12 residues. Here the CDR3 reads CASSPHTYEQYF. The CDR3 nucleotides are TGTGCCAGCAGTCCTCACACCTACGAGCAGTACTTC.

V and J are TRBV5-6 and TRBJ1-1; no reliable D call. CDR1 SGHDT and CDR2 YYEEEE come from the germline V gene. V lost 1 base and J lost 1, with 8 bases in between. This CDR3 has 14 amino acids. The CDR3 DNA reads TGTGCCAGCAGCTTGTTCGGGAAGAACACTGAAGCTTTCTTT. Its translation is CASSLFGKNTEAFF.

V gene TRBV30 combines with J gene TRBJ2-7; the D is unclear. This CDR3 is 12 amino acids long. Trimming stripped 3 bases from V and 4 bases from J, with 10 bases between. Germline CDR1 reads GTSNPN; CDR2 reads SVGIG (reference sequence). CDR3 in amino acids: CAWRRVGYEQYF. The CDR3 DNA sequence: TGTGCCTGGAGACGAGTCGGATACGAGCAGTACTTC.

This chain links TRBV29-1 with TRBJ2-1; D unclear. The CDR3 has 13 residues. Trimming left V 2 bases short and J 6 bases short, with 11 bases between. Germline lookup yields CDR1 SQVTM and CDR2 ANQGSEA. DNA for the CDR3: TGCAGCGTTGAAAATGGGCTTTTCAATGAGCAGTTCTTC. It yields the protein CSVENGLFNEQFF.

This chain links TRBV20-1 with TRBJ1-5; D uncertain. Trimming shortened V by 4 bases and J by 1 base, and 8 bases separated the two germline ends. Germline CDR1 reads DFQATT; CDR2 reads SNEGSKA (reference sequence). This CDR3 has 13 residues. For the CDR3, the DNA is TGCAGTGCTATCTCGACGAGCAATCAGCCCCAGCATTTT. Amino acids: CSAISTSNQPQHF.

The rearrangement links TRBV15 to TRBJ2-4; TRBD1 agrees at 8 bases. The ends lost 4 bases at V and 0 bases at J; junction bases unmatched: 5. CDR1 LNHNV and CDR2 YYDKDF come from the germline V gene (reference sequence). The CDR3 sequence is 16 residues long. The CDR3: CATSTGQGVAKNIQYF. DNA of the CDR3: TGTGCCACCAGCACCGGACAGGGCGTAGCCAAAAACATTCAGTACTTC.

The chain has TRBV20-1 and TRBJ2-7, with TRBD2 identical over 9 bases. The CDR3 contains 13 residues. Germline-derived CDR1 and CDR2 are DFQATT and SNEGSKA (reference sequence). Trimming removed 2 bases from V and 4 bases from J; junction bases left unmatched: 3. CDR3 region: CSARTGLAYEQYF. In DNA, the CDR3 is TGCAGTGCTAGAACGGGACTAGCTTACGAGCAGTACTTC.

V and J are TRBV4-2 and TRBJ2-1; tentative D call: TRBD2 (5 bases). The CDR3 contains 16 residues. CDR1 is LGHNA, CDR2 YNFKEQ, per germline. Trimming removed 4 bases at V and 5 bases at J, with 18 bases between. CDR3 region: CASSLGDRSIHNEQFF. CDR3 nucleotides: TGTGCCAGCAGCCTGGGAGACCGGAGCATACACAATGAGCAGTTCTTC.

The gene calls are TRBV9 and TRBJ2-5; 10 positions agree with TRBD2. The germline gives CDR1 SGDLS, CDR2 YYNGEE. The V gene end was trimmed by 4 bases and the J gene end by 4 bases; junction bases not matched to a gene: 7. There are 15 residues in the CDR3. The CDR3 nucleotides are TGTGCCAGCAGCACCCCAGCGGGAGGGGCAGAGACCCAGTACTTC. Encoded protein: CASSTPAGGAETQYF.

This clonotype was picked up many times. The gene calls are TRBV7-7 and TRBJ2-1; 11 nucleotides agree with TRBD2. The CDR3 contains 15 residues. In germline, CDR1 is SSHAT, CDR2 FNYEAQ (reference sequence). V gave up 5 bases and J gave up 5 bases; unmatched junction bases: 5. The CDR3 region is CASSPLSGGDNEQFF. CDR3 DNA: TGTGCCAGCAGCCCCCTTAGCGGGGGGGACAATGAGCAGTTCTTC.

The rearrangement links TRBV5-1 to TRBJ2-2; tentatively, D is TRBD1 (6 bases). Germline assignment: CDR1 SGHRS and CDR2 YFSETQ. The CDR3 has 17 residues. Trimming shortened V by 0 bases and J by 6 bases, and 18 bases separated the two germline ends. The chain's CDR3 is CASSLGASAGAAGELFF. CDR3 nucleotides: TGCGCCAGCAGCTTGGGGGCTTCGGCAGGGGCCGCCGGGGAGCTGTTTTTT.

The chain employs TRBV7-3 and TRBJ2-1, with 7 bases matching TRBD1. With 6 bases clipped from V and 3 bases from J, the junction kept 5 bases outside the gene matches. CDR1 SGHTA and CDR2 FQGTGA come from the germline V gene. CDR3 size: 14 residues. CDR3 amino acids: CASSSGQVYNEQFF. The DNA of the CDR3 is TGTGCCAGCAGTTCCGGACAGGTCTACAATGAGCAGTTCTTC.

This clonotype was counted a few times. The V and J genes are TRBV12-3 or TRBV12-4 and TRBJ1-1, with 10 bases lining up with TRBD1. Losses at the gene ends were 5 bases for V and 1 base for J; bases not matched to a gene: 4. This CDR3 contains 15 residues. CDR3 DNA sequence: TGTGCCAGCAGTCCATGGACAGGGGGGAACACTGAAGCTTTCTTT. Its translation is CASSPWTGGNTEAFF.

This chain connects TRBV7-9 to TRBJ2-1, with TRBD1 identical over 7 bases. The length of the CDR3 is 15 residues. Germline lookup yields CDR1 SEHNR and CDR2 FQNEAQ (reference sequence). V was pared by 3 bases and J by 5 bases, with 7 bases of the junction left unmatched. The chain's CDR3 is CASSFRTGGDNEQFF. For the CDR3, the DNA is TGTGCCAGCAGCTTTCGGACAGGTGGAGACAATGAGCAGTTCTTC.

V is TRBV14 and J is TRBJ2-5; tentative D call: TRBD2 (5 bases). The V gene lost 1 base and the J gene lost 1 base, with 22 bases spanning the gap. Looked up from germline, CDR1 is SGHDN and CDR2 is FVKESK. There are 19 residues in the CDR3. The chain's CDR3 is CASSQGAPGSYAVQETQYF. Here the CDR3 DNA reads TGTGCCAGCAGCCAAGGTGCTCCGGGAAGCTATGCGGTCCAAGAGACCCAGTACTTC. Together with reference TRBV14 and TRBJ2-5, the CDR3 gives the full variable domain: EAGVTQFPSHSVIEKGQTVTLRCDPISGHDNLYWYRRVMGKEIKFLLHFVKESKQDESGMPNNRFLAERTGGTYSTLKVQPAELEDSGVYFCASSQGAPGSYAVQETQYFGPGTRLLVL.

Only a few counts were recorded for this clonotype. The chain combines TRBV20-1 with TRBJ1-5; D might be TRBD1 (6 bases). CDR3 length: 14 amino acids. V was trimmed by 5 bases and J by 7 bases, leaving 18 bases between them. Germline-derived CDR1 and CDR2 are DFQATT and SNEGSKA (reference sequence). The CDR3 here is CSAGGMRGEQPQHF. CDR3 nucleotides: TGCAGTGCTGGGGGGATGAGGGGGGAGCAGCCCCAGCATTTT.

This clonotype has more than one count but fewer than ten. This chain connects TRBV5-1 to TRBJ2-1; 9 bases line up with TRBD1. With 4 bases clipped from V and 9 bases from J, the junction kept 11 bases outside the gene matches. CDR3 length: 15 amino acids. Germline assignment: CDR1 SGHRS and CDR2 YFSETQ. CDR3 sequence reads: CASSKPGQGWSEQFF. For the CDR3, the DNA is TGCGCCAGCAGCAAACCGGGACAGGGCTGGAGTGAGCAGTTCTTC.

The chain has TRBV15 and TRBJ2-7, with 7 bases aligning to TRBD2. Germline V lookup: CDR1 LNHNV, CDR2 YYDKDF (reference sequence). The CDR3 covers 17 residues. V was pared by 8 bases and J by 4 bases, with 20 bases of the junction left unmatched. The CDR3 bases are TGTGCCACCGCGTCCATTACTAGCGCCCTTCTGGGATACGAGCAGTACTTC. Translation gives CATASITSALLGYEQYF.

Only a few counts were recorded for this clonotype. The CDR3 here is CASSFWDRYRDSNQPQHF. CDR3 DNA sequence: TGTGCCAGCAGTTTTTGGGATCGGTACAGGGATAGCAATCAGCCCCAGCATTTT. The rearrangement joins TRBV12-3 or TRBV12-4 to TRBJ1-5, with a tentative D call TRBD1 (6 bases). The CDR3 totals 18 residues. The germline V and J ends were trimmed by 3 bases and 0 bases, with 18 bases remaining between them.